A selection of T cell receptor beta chains follows, all from one sample in a study of PD-1 blockade in classical Hodgkin lymphoma. Assay: immunoSEQ multiplex PCR; the TCRdb copy retains only in-frame clones and omits some. In the table there are 95,000 to 100,000 clones, roughly 89% of which are singletons. The input for sequencing was peripheral blood mononuclear cells (PBMCs), taken before the second cycle of nivolumab. The source is a human donor with classical Hodgkin lymphoma. The CDR3 runs from the conserved cysteine through the conserved F or W. D genes are given only for firm matches. Clone size is shown for a subset of rows, as once, few, many or a class of expanded clone.

d_call,v_call,clone_size,j_call,cdr3_aa,cdr3_nt
-,TRBV5-1,-,TRBJ2-1,CASSSYTQRASSYNEQFF,TGCGCCAGCAGCTCATATACTCAGCGGGCAAGCTCCTACAATGAGCAGTTCTTC
-,TRBV5-1,-,TRBJ2-5,CASSLNPSEGGETQYF,TGCGCCAGCAGCTTGAACCCCTCCGAGGGAGGAGAGACCCAGTACTTC
-,TRBV9,-,TRBJ1-4,CASSAKGLPNEKLFF,TGTGCCAGCAGCGCGAAGGGGCTACCTAATGAAAAACTGTTTTTT
TRBD1,TRBV7-8,-,TRBJ1-2,CASSGGQGGNYGYTF,TGTGCCAGCAGCGGGGGACAGGGTGGCAACTATGGCTACACCTTC
-,TRBV4-1,-,TRBJ2-3,CASSDDTDTQYF,TGCGCCAGCAGCGACGACACTGATACGCAGTATTTT
-,TRBV2,once,TRBJ2-5,CASSEPGWYRETQYF,TGTGCCAGCAGTGAACCAGGGTGGTATAGGGAGACCCAGTACTTC
-,TRBV2,-,TRBJ2-1,CASSELTSSSYNEQFF,TGTGCCAGCAGTGAACTGACTTCGAGCTCCTACAATGAGCAGTTCTTC
TRBD1,TRBV6-1,-,TRBJ1-6,CASSDLQGAYNSPLHF,TGTGCCAGCAGTGATCTCCAGGGGGCCTATAATTCACCCCTCCACTTT
TRBD1,TRBV28,once,TRBJ1-2,CASSRGDRGLYGYTF,TGTGCCAGCAGTAGAGGGGACAGGGGCCTCTATGGCTACACCTTC
-,TRBV28,-,TRBJ2-1,CASSPYNEQFF,TGTGCCAGCAGCCCCTACAATGAGCAGTTCTTC
-,TRBV7-8,-,TRBJ2-3,CASSLVRSQSTDTQYF,TGTGCCAGCAGCTTAGTTCGTTCGCAGTCCACAGATACGCAGTATTTT
TRBD1,TRBV5-1,-,TRBJ1-3,CASSLVLGQGGGNTIYF,TGCGCCAGCAGCTTGGTATTGGGACAGGGTGGCGGAAACACCATATATTTT
-,TRBV19,-,TRBJ2-5,CASSILGAEETQYF,TGTGCCAGTAGTATCTTGGGGGCAGAAGAGACCCAGTACTTC
-,TRBV5-1,-,TRBJ1-2,CASSLSGQTGYTF,TGCGCCAGCAGCTTGTCCGGACAGACTGGCTACACCTTC
TRBD1,TRBV19,-,TRBJ1-1,CASSIGVDRANTEAFF,TGTGCCAGTAGTATAGGCGTCGACAGGGCGAACACTGAAGCTTTCTTT